This T cell receptor beta chain came from a study of blood T cells in healthy people across ages. A second PCR of 7 to 11 cycles used a sample-barcoded 5' primer and a J-beta primer mix. Template switching added a 12-random-nucleotide identifier to every cDNA molecule. TCRdb redid the calling of the 5' RACE reads with MiXCR, one entry per CDR3 protein. The table includes roughly 1,500,000 distinct CDR3 sequences, around 39% detected once. This clonotype was seen a few times. From germline, CDR1 is SGHTA and CDR2 FQGNSA. Trimming cost V 3 bases and J 0 bases, with 12 bases left between them. CDR3 length: 15 amino acids.

The sequenced sample was blood. This sequence joins TRBV7-2 and TRBJ2-7, with a possible D match to TRBD2 (5 bases). The sequence derives from a woman aged 18-29 years in good health. For the CDR3, the DNA is TGTGCCAGCAGCTTTGGAGCGGCCAGCTCCTACGAGCAGTACTTC. Translated, it gives CASSFGAASSYEQYF. Drawing the rest from reference TRBV7-2 and TRBJ2-7, the complete variable domain is GAGVSQSPSNKVTEKGKDVELRCDPISGHTALYWYRQSLGQGLEFLIYFQGNSAPDKSGLPSDRFSAERTGGSVSTLTIQRTQQEDSAVYLCASSFGAASSYEQYFGPGTRLTVT.